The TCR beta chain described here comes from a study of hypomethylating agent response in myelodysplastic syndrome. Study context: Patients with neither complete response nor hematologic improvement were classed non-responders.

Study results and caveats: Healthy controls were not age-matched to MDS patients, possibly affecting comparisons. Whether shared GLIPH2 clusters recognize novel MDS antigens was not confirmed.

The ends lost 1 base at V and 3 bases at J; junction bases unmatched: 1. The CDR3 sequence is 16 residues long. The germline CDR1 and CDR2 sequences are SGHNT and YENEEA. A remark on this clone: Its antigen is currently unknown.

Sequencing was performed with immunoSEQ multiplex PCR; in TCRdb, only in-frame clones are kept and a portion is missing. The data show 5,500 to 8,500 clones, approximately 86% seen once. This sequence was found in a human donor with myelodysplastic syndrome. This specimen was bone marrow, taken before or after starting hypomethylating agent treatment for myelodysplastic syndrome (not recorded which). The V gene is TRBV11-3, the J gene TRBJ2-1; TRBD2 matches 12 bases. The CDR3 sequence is CASSLGTSGVYNEQFF. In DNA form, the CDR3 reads TGTGCCAGCAGCTTAGGGACTAGCGGGGTCTACAATGAGCAGTTCTTC.